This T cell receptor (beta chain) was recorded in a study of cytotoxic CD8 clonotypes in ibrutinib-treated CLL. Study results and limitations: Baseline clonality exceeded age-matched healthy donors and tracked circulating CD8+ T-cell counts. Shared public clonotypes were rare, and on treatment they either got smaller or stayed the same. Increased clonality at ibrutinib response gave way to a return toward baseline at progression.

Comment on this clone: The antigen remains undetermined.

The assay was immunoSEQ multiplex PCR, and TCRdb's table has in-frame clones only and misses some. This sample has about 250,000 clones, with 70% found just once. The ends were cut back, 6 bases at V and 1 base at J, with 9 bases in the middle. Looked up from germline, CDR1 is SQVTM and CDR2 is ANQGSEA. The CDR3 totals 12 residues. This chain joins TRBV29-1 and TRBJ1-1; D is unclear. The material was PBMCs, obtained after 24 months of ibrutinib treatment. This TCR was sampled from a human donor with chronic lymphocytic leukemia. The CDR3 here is CSVTAGNTEAFF. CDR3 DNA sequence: TGCAGCGTCACCGCTGGGAACACTGAAGCTTTCTTT. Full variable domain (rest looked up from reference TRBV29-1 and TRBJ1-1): SAVISQKPSRDICQRGTSLTIQCQVDSQVTMMFWYRQQPGQSLTLIATANQGSEATYESGFVIDKFPISRPNLTFSTLTVSNMSPEDSSIYLCSVTAGNTEAFFGQGTRLTVV.